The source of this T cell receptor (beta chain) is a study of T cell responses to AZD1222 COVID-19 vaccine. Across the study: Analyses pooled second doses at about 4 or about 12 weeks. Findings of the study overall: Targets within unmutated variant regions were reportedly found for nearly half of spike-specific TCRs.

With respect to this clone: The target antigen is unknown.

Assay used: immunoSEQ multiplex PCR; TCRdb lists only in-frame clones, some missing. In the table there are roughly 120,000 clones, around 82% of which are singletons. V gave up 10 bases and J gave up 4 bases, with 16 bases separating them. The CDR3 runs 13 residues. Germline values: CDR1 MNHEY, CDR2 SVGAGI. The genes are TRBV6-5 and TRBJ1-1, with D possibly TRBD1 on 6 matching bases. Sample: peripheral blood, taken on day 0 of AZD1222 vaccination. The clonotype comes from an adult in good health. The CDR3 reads CATLGHFPTEAFF. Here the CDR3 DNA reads TGTGCCACCCTGGGACACTTCCCCACTGAAGCTTTCTTT.